Below are 18 T cell receptor beta chains sequenced from a single sample in a study of T-cell reconstitution after alpha-beta-depleted transplantation in children. Preparation of the TCRbeta library used unique molecular identifiers. TCRdb independently ran MiXCR on the PCR reads; one entry per CDR3 protein. The data show roughly 100,000 distinct CDR3 sequences, roughly 8% seen once. Sequenced here: PBMCs from the stem cell graft donor, sampled from the stem cell graft. The receptors here all came from a human donor who donated a stem cell graft to a child with congenital amegakaryocytic thrombocytopenia.

On this clonotype itself: The junction departs from germline at one end; a sequencing error may be responsible. The chain combines TRBV15 with TRBJ1-3; D unresolved. This CDR3 region has 15 residues. Germline CDR1 is LNHNV and CDR2 is YYDKDF (reference sequence). DNA of the CDR3: TGTGCCACCAGCAGAGGTCGGATCTCTGGAAACACCATATATTTC. It is translated as CATSRGRISGNTIYF.

This clonotype was picked up many times. V and J are TRBV5-1 and TRBJ2-7; 7 bases are shared with TRBD2. This CDR3 is built from 14 residues. The trim removed 4 bases at V and 4 bases at J, leaving 8 bases unmatched. The germline V gene encodes CDR1 SGHRS and CDR2 YFSETQ. The CDR3 loop reads CASSPTGTTYEQYF. The CDR3, as DNA: TGCGCCAGCAGCCCGACCGGGACTACATACGAGCAGTACTTC.

This clonotype came up many times. The V and J genes are TRBV25-1 and TRBJ1-5; a weak D match, TRBD1 (5 bases). V was shortened by 4 bases and J by 4 bases, with 11 bases between the two germline ends. CDR1 and CDR2 from the germline V gene are MGHDK and SYGVNS. The CDR3 runs 14 residues. The CDR3 DNA reads as TGTGCCAGCAGTGGCTGGGGGACGAATCAGCCCCAGCATTTT. Protein sequence: CASSGWGTNQPQHF.

This clonotype was seen repeatedly, ten times or more. V is TRBV5-1 and J is TRBJ2-7, with 8 bases lining up with TRBD1. V was pared by 0 bases and J by 3 bases, with 5 bases of the junction left unmatched. Germline V gene data show CDR1 as SGHRS and CDR2 as YFSETQ. This CDR3 is 15 amino acids long. The CDR3 nucleotides read TGCGCCAGCAGCTTGGGACAGGGGATAAGCTACGAGCAGTACTTC. Its translation: CASSLGQGISYEQYF.

This clonotype was observed many times. V and J are TRBV7-2 and TRBJ2-1, with D uncertain. V was clipped by 5 bases and J by 6 bases, with 17 bases between them. The CDR3 extends over 15 amino acids. The germline gives CDR1 SGHTA, CDR2 FQGNSA. DNA of the CDR3: TGTGCCAGCAGCCCAATTGTCCCAAGGCTCAATGAGCAGTTCTTC. Translation gives CASSPIVPRLNEQFF.

This clonotype was counted at least ten times. The rearrangement uses TRBV5-8 and TRBJ2-3, with D unclear. Trimming pared 1 base from V and 5 bases from J, leaving 5 bases between. CDR1 is SGHTS and CDR2 is YDEGEE in the germline V gene. This CDR3 has 12 residues. The CDR3 DNA reads TGTGCCAGCAGCTTGTTAATAGATACGCAGTATTTT. Its translation: CASSLLIDTQYF.

This clonotype was recorded many times. DNA for the CDR3: TGTGCCAGCAGTTTACGCCCATATGGCTACACCTTC. Translating it yields CASSLRPYGYTF. V is TRBV28 and J is TRBJ1-2; D is unresolved. V lost 2 bases and J 5 bases, leaving 6 bases between the germline ends. The CDR3 contains 12 residues. Germline V gene data show CDR1 as MDHEN and CDR2 as SYDVKM.

V usage is TRBV27 and J usage is TRBJ2-3, with 11 bases identical to TRBD2. The CDR3 is 16 residues long. With V trimmed by 0 bases and J by 5 bases, 4 bases remained unmatched. Germline-derived CDR1 and CDR2 are MNHEY and SMNVEV (reference sequence). The CDR3 reads CASSLSRLAGRDTQYF. The CDR3 nucleotides read TGTGCCAGCAGTTTATCGCGACTAGCGGGGAGAGATACGCAGTATTTT.

Many counts were recorded for this clonotype. This sequence joins TRBV5-1 and TRBJ2-1, with D maybe TRBD2 (6 bases). In germline, CDR1 is SGHRS, CDR2 YFSETQ. The CDR3 is 12 residues long. The V and J ends lost 6 bases and 15 bases respectively, with 19 bases between them. The CDR3 DNA reads as TGCGCCAGCAAGGGAGATGGAGGGCCAAGGTTCTTC. Its protein is CASKGDGGPRFF.

This clonotype was recorded at least ten times. The chain is built from TRBV30 and TRBJ2-3, with TRBD1 matching over 8 bases. In germline, CDR1 is GTSNPN, CDR2 SVGIG (reference sequence). The CDR3 is 15 amino acids. Losses at the gene ends were 3 bases for V and 2 bases for J; bases not matched to a gene: 7. CDR3 bases: TGTGCCTGGAGCTCGGACAGGGCGTACACAGATACGCAGTATTTT. This translates into CAWSSDRAYTDTQYF. Using reference TRBV30 and TRBJ2-3 for the parts outside the CDR3, the full variable domain is SQTIHQWPATLVQPVGSPLSLECTVEGTSNPNLYWYRQAAGRGLQLLFYSVGIGQISSEVPQNLSASRPQDRQFILSSKKLLLSDSGFYLCAWSSDRAYTDTQYFGPGTRLTVL.

This clonotype was counted many times. The chain combines TRBV7-9 with TRBJ2-1; D is unresolved. Germline V gene sequence: CDR1 SEHNR, CDR2 FQNEAQ (reference sequence). The germline V and J ends were trimmed by 0 bases and 9 bases, with 12 bases remaining between them. This CDR3 is 14 amino acids long. The CDR3 nucleotides read TGTGCCAGCAGCTTAGCAGGGCCCCAAGGTGAGCAGTTCTTC. It translates to CASSLAGPQGEQFF.

The chain uses TRBV20-1 and TRBJ1-6, with D perhaps matching TRBD1 (6 bases). Trimming cost V 4 bases and J 6 bases, with 13 bases left between them. Germline V gene lookup returns CDR1 DFQATT and CDR2 SNEGSKA (reference sequence). This CDR3 is 14 amino acids long. The CDR3 region is CSAKQGVSNSPLHF. The CDR3 region has the DNA TGCAGTGCTAAACAGGGAGTGTCTAATTCACCCCTCCACTTT.

This clonotype was counted at least ten times. The genes are TRBV5-1 and TRBJ2-5; the match to TRBD2 covers 8 bases. Germline V lookup: CDR1 SGHRS, CDR2 YFSETQ. Trimming at V came to 2 bases and at J to 2 bases, leaving 8 bases not matched to a gene. This CDR3 has 16 residues. Written as DNA, the CDR3 is TGCGCCAGCAGCTTAGGAGCGGGAGACCCTCAAGAGACCCAGTACTTC. Amino acids: CASSLGAGDPQETQYF.

In this sample, this clonotype turned up a few times. V usage is TRBV20-1 and J usage is TRBJ2-7; D is perhaps TRBD1 (6 bases). Between the trimmed V and J ends, which lost 0 bases and 2 bases, there was a span of 11 bases. The germline V gene has CDR1 DFQATT and CDR2 SNEGSKA (reference sequence). CDR3 size: 14 residues. CDR3 bases: TGCAGTGCTAGAGAGACAGGAGAGCCCTACGAGCAGTACTTC. Amino acid sequence: CSARETGEPYEQYF.

This clonotype has more than one count but fewer than ten. This sequence joins TRBV9 and TRBJ1-6; the match to TRBD1 covers 7 bases. The CDR3 extends over 17 amino acids. J lost 0 bases, V lost 0 bases, and 3 bases had no gene match. CDR1 is SGDLS, CDR2 YYNGEE, per germline. The CDR3 DNA reads as TGTGCCAGCAGCGTAGCAGGGGGACCCTCCTATAATTCACCCCTCCACTTT. Translated: CASSVAGGPSYNSPLHF.

This clonotype has at least ten counts. V is TRBV15 and J is TRBJ2-1; D might be TRBD1 (6 bases). V lost 0 bases to trimming and J lost 6 bases, with 15 bases between them. The CDR3 has 16 amino acids. The V gene's germline CDR1 is LNHNV and CDR2 YYDKDF (reference sequence). This CDR3 is CATSRDRGGSGNEQFF. CDR3 nucleotide sequence: TGTGCCACCAGCAGAGATAGAGGGGGTAGTGGCAATGAGCAGTTCTTC.

The table lists this clonotype with many counts. J is TRBJ2-1 and V is TRBV27; tentative D call: TRBD2 (7 bases). Germline V gene sequence: CDR1 MNHEY, CDR2 SMNVEV (reference sequence). Trimming pared 1 base from V and 10 bases from J, leaving 11 bases between. The CDR3 is made up of 13 amino acids. CDR3 DNA: TGTGCCAGCAGTTTATGGGGGAGGGGGGAGCAGTTCTTC. It translates to CASSLWGRGEQFF.

This clonotype was counted ten times or more. The V call is TRBV5-4, the J call TRBJ2-1; 12 bases align to TRBD2. Germline CDR1 SGHNT, CDR2 YYREEE (reference sequence). The ends lost 4 bases at V and 13 bases at J; junction bases unmatched: 9. The CDR3 consists of 14 residues. The CDR3 protein is CASSLYTSGGPQFF. CDR3 coding DNA: TGTGCCAGCAGCCTATATACTAGCGGGGGGCCTCAGTTCTTC. The variable domain in full, completed from reference TRBV5-4 and TRBJ2-1, reads ETGVTQSPTHLIKTRGQQVTLRCSSQSGHNTVSWYQQALGQGPQFIFQYYREEENGRGNFPPRFSGLQFPNYSSELNVNALELDDSALYLCASSLYTSGGPQFFGPGTRLTVL.